Listed here are 8 T cell receptor beta chains from one sample, sequenced in a study of T cell responses to AZD1222 COVID-19 vaccine (dated by TCRdb to the early 2020s). Library preparation used the immunoSEQ multiplex PCR assay. TCRdb obtained this table from immuneACCESS and retained in-frame rearrangements with V and J assigned. These tables miss some clones; where compared with another copy, unresolved V genes account for less than half of the shortfall, and the remainder is unexplained. The sample has under 150,000 clones on record, 85% to 90% of them singletons. About 1.5% of the sample lies in the top ten. The sample's time point label, in plain terms: about 28 days (+/-7) after the second vaccine dose. The specimen comprised peripheral blood, sampled 28 days after the second AZD1222 dose. The receptors shown here come from an adult who received the AZD1222 COVID-19 vaccine.

The chain links TRBV11-3 to TRBJ2-1; 7 positions match TRBD2. The germline gives CDR1 SGHNT, CDR2 YENEEA. The trim removed 4 bases at V and 7 bases at J, leaving 7 bases unmatched. The CDR3 runs 14 residues. CDR3 sequence: CASSSTELANEQFF. CDR3 nucleotide sequence: TGTGCCAGCAGCTCGACCGAACTAGCGAATGAGCAGTTCTTC.

The chain uses TRBV7-2 and TRBJ2-7, with D hard to call. The length of the CDR3 is 14 residues. V lost 7 bases to trimming and J lost 3 bases, with 16 bases between them. CDR1 is SGHTA, CDR2 FQGNSA, per germline. CDR3 sequence (DNA): TGTGCCAGCACTACGTCCTACGGCTACTACGAGCAGTACTTC. It yields the protein CASTTSYGYYEQYF.

V usage is TRBV28 and J usage is TRBJ2-2; TRBD2 matches at 7 bases. CDR1 is MDHEN and CDR2 is SYDVKM in the germline V gene. The J segment lost 7 bases and the V segment lost 5 bases, leaving 10 bases of the junction unmatched. The CDR3 totals 15 residues. The CDR3 DNA follows: TGTGCCAGCAGTGCAGCGGGGACTAAGAACGGGGAGCTGTTTTTT. Protein sequence: CASSAAGTKNGELFF.

The V call is TRBV27, the J call TRBJ2-1, with D perhaps assigned TRBD1 or TRBD2 (6 bases each). This CDR3 region has 16 residues. Germline CDR1 is MNHEY and CDR2 is SMNVEV (reference sequence). With 2 bases removed from V and 6 bases from J, the gap between germline ends came to 17 bases. CDR3: CASSLPGAGRSNEQFF. The CDR3 nucleotides are TGTGCCAGCAGTTTACCGGGGGCAGGTCGATCCAATGAGCAGTTCTTC.

The rearrangement links TRBV4-3 to TRBJ1-4; maybe TRBD1 (5 bases). CDR1 is LGHNA, CDR2 YSLEER, per germline. With 1 base removed from V and 3 bases from J, the gap between germline ends came to 6 bases. The CDR3 extends over 14 amino acids. CDR3 sequence: CASSQGGPNEKLFF. The CDR3 bases are TGCGCCAGCAGCCAAGGGGGCCCTAATGAAAAACTGTTTTTT.

The chain couples TRBV19 to TRBJ1-6; D is unresolved. The germline gives CDR1 LNHDA, CDR2 SQIVND (reference sequence). Trimming pared 7 bases from V and 5 bases from J, leaving 15 bases between. The CDR3 totals 15 residues. The CDR3: CASNSLAADNSPLHF. DNA for the CDR3: TGTGCCAGTAATTCGCTGGCGGCCGATAATTCACCCCTCCACTTT. Together with reference TRBV19 and TRBJ1-6, the CDR3 gives the full variable domain: DGGITQSPKYLFRKEGQNVTLSCEQNLNHDAMYWYRQDPGQGLRLIYYSQIVNDFQKGDIAEGYSVSREKKESFPLTVTSAQKNPTAFYLCASNSLAADNSPLHFGNGTRLTVT.

The chain links TRBV6-6 to TRBJ1-5, with TRBD1 identical over 8 bases. After removal of 5 bases from V and 3 bases from J, the junction contained 6 bases not matched to a gene. This CDR3 spans 15 amino acids. In germline, CDR1 is MNHNY, CDR2 SVGAGI (reference sequence). The CDR3 protein is CASSRTGKNNQPQHF. The CDR3 DNA reads TGTGCCAGCAGTCGGACAGGGAAGAACAATCAGCCCCAGCATTTT.

J is TRBJ2-3 and V is TRBV27, with unresolved D. Trimming pared 2 bases from V and 3 bases from J, leaving 15 bases between. Germline assignment: CDR1 MNHEY and CDR2 SMNVEV (reference sequence). The CDR3 spans 16 residues. CDR3 sequence reads: CASSLIGVQDTDTQYF. CDR3 coding DNA: TGTGCCAGCAGTTTAATTGGGGTGCAGGATACAGATACGCAGTATTTT.